A single sample is the source of the 14 T cell receptor beta chains below, sequenced in a study of shared clonotypes between healthy human individuals. Naive CD8 cells lacked CD45RO and underwent positive selection for CCR7, leaving out terminally differentiated effector memory CD45RA+ cells. Profiling relied on immunoSEQ multiplex PCR, and the TCRdb table lists in-frame clones only, not all of them. The table includes about 2.1 million clones, 93% detected once. The sequenced material came from naive CD8+ T cells from PBMCs. The source is a man younger than 35 in good health. Some clones in this sample may be carry-over from other donors' samples.

This chain connects TRBV20-1 to TRBJ2-5; D call uncertain. V lost 5 bases to trimming and J lost 4 bases, with 5 bases between them. The germline CDR1 and CDR2 sequences are DFQATT and SNEGSKA (reference sequence). The CDR3 loop spans 10 amino acids. CDR3 bases: TGCAGTGCTTCCCCAGAGACCCAGTACTTC. This gives the protein CSASPETQYF.

The chain has TRBV28 and TRBJ2-5; 9 bases fit TRBD1. Trimming cost V 5 bases and J 6 bases; bases outside gene matches: 13. The CDR3 spans 16 residues. Germline CDR1 MDHEN, CDR2 SYDVKM. CDR3 in amino acids: CASSMTPGQGEKTQYF. The DNA of the CDR3 is TGTGCCAGCAGTATGACACCGGGACAGGGAGAAAAGACCCAGTACTTC. Filled out from reference TRBV28 and TRBJ2-5, the complete variable domain reads DVKVTQSSRYLVKRTGEKVFLECVQDMDHENMFWYRQDPGLGLRLIYFSYDVKMKEKGDIPEGYSVSREKKERFSLILESASTNQTSMYLCASSMTPGQGEKTQYFGPGTRLLVL.

The chain links TRBV7-9 to TRBJ2-5; 13 nucleotides line up with TRBD2. The V segment lost 5 bases and the J segment 0 bases; nucleotides outside the gene matches: 9. Germline V gives CDR1 SEHNR, CDR2 FQNEAQ (reference sequence). The CDR3 contains 18 residues. CDR3 nucleotides: TGTGCCAGCAGCCAGGGACTAGCGGGACGGGGGGACCAAGAGACCCAGTACTTC. The encoded protein is CASSQGLAGRGDQETQYF.

In this sample, this clone turned up a few times. This chain uses TRBV4-2 with TRBJ1-5, with D hard to call. The CDR3 is 15 residues long. The V end lost 1 base, the J end lost 0 bases, and 7 bases lay between the germline ends. CDR1 is LGHNA, CDR2 YNFKEQ, per germline. DNA of the CDR3: TGTGCCAGCAGCCAAGGACAATATAGCAATCAGCCCCAGCATTTT. Protein product: CASSQGQYSNQPQHF.

V usage is TRBV27 and J usage is TRBJ2-1, with D possibly being TRBD1 (7 bases). This CDR3 contains 15 residues. Germline CDR1 is MNHEY and CDR2 is SMNVEV (reference sequence). V was clipped by 6 bases and J by 0 bases, with 12 bases between them. The CDR3 DNA reads as TGTGCCAGCAGCGCGGGACAGACCTCCTACAATGAGCAGTTCTTC. Its translation: CASSAGQTSYNEQFF.

The chain uses TRBV27 and TRBJ2-7; D is uncertain. The CDR3 spans 17 residues. CDR1 is MNHEY and CDR2 is SMNVEV in the germline V gene (reference sequence). Trimming removed 6 bases at V and 5 bases at J, with 26 bases between. The CDR3 sequence: CASSPSLTVGPHHEQYF. CDR3 in DNA: TGTGCCAGCAGCCCTTCACTAACCGTTGGGCCCCACCACGAGCAGTACTTC.

The gene calls are TRBV7-2 and TRBJ2-2; D perhaps matches TRBD2 (7 bases). V gave up 5 bases and J gave up 7 bases, with 23 bases separating them. Germline loops: CDR1 SGHTA, CDR2 FQGNSA. The CDR3 runs 17 residues. CDR3 nucleotides: TGTGCCAGCAGCCCACTAGGGGGAGGGCCTTTAGGCGGGGAGCTGTTTTTT. It codes for CASSPLGGGPLGGELFF.

The chain employs TRBV7-8 and TRBJ2-1; 7 nucleotides align to TRBD2. The CDR3 is 15 amino acids. V dropped 6 bases and J dropped 4; count of bases not matched to a gene: 9. CDR1 SGHVS and CDR2 FQNEAQ come from the germline V gene. DNA for the CDR3: TGTGCCAGCAGGTTCGGGATAGCGGGTTACAATGAGCAGTTCTTC. This gives the protein CASRFGIAGYNEQFF.

The chain links TRBV2 to TRBJ2-7; D is possibly TRBD2 (5 bases). The CDR3 loop spans 13 amino acids. CDR1 is SNHLY, CDR2 FYNNEI, per germline. The V end was cut by 3 bases, the J end by 0 bases, with 6 bases between. The CDR3 loop is CASSDRDSYEQYF. The CDR3 coding sequence is TGTGCCAGCAGTGACCGGGACTCCTACGAGCAGTACTTC. The complete variable domain, with remaining parts taken from reference TRBV2 and TRBJ2-7, reads EPEVTQTPSHQVTQMGQEVILRCVPISNHLYFYWYRQILGQKVEFLVSFYNNEISEKSEIFDDQFSVERPDGSNFTLKIRSTKLEDSAMYFCASSDRDSYEQYFGPGTRLTVT.

The chain is built from TRBV6-5 and TRBJ1-2; tentative D call: TRBD1 (5 bases). The CDR3 is 15 residues long. Germline values: CDR1 MNHEY, CDR2 SVGAGI. The V end was cut by 2 bases, the J end by 8 bases, with 18 bases between. The CDR3 loop is CASSYGGTEHEGYTF. Here the CDR3 DNA reads TGTGCCAGCAGTTACGGGGGAACCGAGCATGAGGGCTACACCTTC.

The rearrangement links TRBV9 to TRBJ1-1; D may be TRBD1 (6 bases). The CDR3 runs 14 residues. V was trimmed by 4 bases and J by 4 bases, leaving 14 bases between them. Germline values: CDR1 SGDLS, CDR2 YYNGEE. The CDR3 sequence is CASSTGAGLTEAFF. The CDR3 nucleotides are TGTGCCAGCAGCACGGGGGCCGGGCTCACTGAAGCTTTCTTT.

The chain carries TRBV6-5 and TRBJ1-1, with D hard to call. The V and J ends lost 0 bases and 0 bases respectively, with 11 bases between them. Germline CDR1 and CDR2: MNHEY and SVGAGI. The CDR3 sequence is 16 residues long. CDR3 region: CASSYSFTSMNTEAFF. The CDR3 DNA follows: TGTGCCAGCAGTTACTCGTTCACGAGCATGAACACTGAAGCTTTCTTT.

This clone was picked up a small number of times. This chain joins TRBV27 and TRBJ1-5; D is unclear. Germline V gene lookup returns CDR1 MNHEY and CDR2 SMNVEV (reference sequence). V lost 5 bases and J lost 1, with 12 bases in between. This CDR3 has 15 residues. The CDR3 region has the DNA TGTGCCAGCAGTCCAGTGGGAACGAGCAATCAGCCCCAGCATTTT. It encodes CASSPVGTSNQPQHF.

The chain recombines TRBV6-1 with TRBJ1-2; D gene unclear. CDR1 is MNHNS and CDR2 is SASEGT in the germline V gene. Between the trimmed V and J ends, which lost 3 bases and 4 bases, there was a span of 18 bases. CDR3 length: 16 amino acids. This CDR3 reads CASSDKVGRIGYGYTF. Written as DNA, the CDR3 is TGTGCCAGCAGTGATAAAGTAGGGAGAATAGGCTATGGCTACACCTTC.